This T cell receptor (beta chain) was retrieved from a study of cytomegalovirus exposure and HLA in healthy donors. The donors were part of the approximately 120-subject validation cohort, which stood apart from the 666-subject first cohort. Comments on this clone: Its specificity is not known.

Data came from immunoSEQ multiplex PCR; TCRdb stores just in-frame clones and leaves some out. The sample includes under 200,000 clones, less than 95% of them seen just once. Overall study results and limits: According to reports, the classifier identified cytomegalovirus status with high specificity and sensitivity.

The germline V gene encodes CDR1 SGHTS and CDR2 YDEGEE. The CDR3 runs to 15 residues. V lost 4 bases to trimming and J lost 1 base; unmatched junction nucleotides: 5. Sequencing was performed on PBMCs. This TCR was recovered from a woman younger than 35 in good health and CMV-seropositive. V usage is TRBV5-8 and J usage is TRBJ2-3, with 8 nucleotides matching TRBD2. The CDR3 sequence: CASSLGLAGTDTQYF. CDR3 DNA: TGTGCCAGCAGCCTCGGACTAGCAGGCACAGATACGCAGTATTTT.